This is a list of T cell receptor beta chains from one sample in a study of control samples from healthy donors and cancer patients. Libraries were prepared by immunoSEQ multiplex PCR; TCRdb keeps only in-frame clonotypes and omits some of them. The data show some 120,000 clones, approximately 87% seen once. Material for sequencing was blood. The receptors were gathered from a man aged 25-45 years in good health. Each CDR3 is given with its conserved first and last residue. The D gene is left open where the match is weak. Expanded clones are given a class, and other clones once, few, many or no size at all.

size	D	V	J	CDR3	DNA
.	.	TRBV27	TRBJ1-2	CASSPTSVAPLGYTF	TGTGCCAGCAGTCCCACTAGTGTGGCTCCCCTGGGCTACACCTTC
.	.	TRBV6-5	TRBJ1-2	CASSLTDPRNYGYTF	TGTGCCAGCAGTCTGACAGATCCACGAAACTATGGCTACACCTTC
once	.	TRBV15	TRBJ2-7	CATSRKTETIKSYEQYF	TGTGCCACCAGCAGAAAGACAGAAACGATAAAATCCTACGAGCAGTACTTC
once	.	TRBV7-9	TRBJ1-4	CASSPDRSYATNEKLFF	TGTGCCAGCAGCCCCGACAGGTCCTACGCAACTAATGAAAAACTGTTTTTT
.	.	TRBV6-5	TRBJ2-5	CASSYGRTGETQYF	TGTGCCAGCAGTTACGGGCGTACGGGGGAGACCCAGTACTTC
.	.	TRBV7-9	TRBJ1-1	CASSFGENTEAFF	TGTGCCAGCAGCTTCGGGGAGAACACTGAAGCTTTCTTT
.	.	TRBV6-6	TRBJ1-1	CASTNGQGGTEAFF	TGTGCCAGCACCAACGGGCAAGGGGGCACTGAAGCTTTCTTT
.	TRBD1	TRBV19	TRBJ1-4	CASGPGQGNEKLFF	TGTGCCTCCGGGCCGGGACAGGGAAATGAAAAACTGTTTTTT
.	.	TRBV25-1	TRBJ2-3	CASSDPVGTDTQYF	TGTGCCAGCAGTGATCCCGTGGGCACAGATACGCAGTATTTT
.	.	TRBV18	TRBJ1-2	CASSPPIDPYGYTF	TGTGCCAGCTCACCACCGATAGACCCCTATGGCTACACCTTC
few	.	TRBV3-1/TRBV3-2	TRBJ1-1	CASSQDYAGLNTEAFF	TGTGCCAGCAGCCAAGATTACGCGGGACTAAACACTGAAGCTTTCTTT
.	.	TRBV5-1	TRBJ2-1	CASSLGQNGEQFF	TGCGCCAGCAGCTTGGGACAGAATGGTGAGCAGTTCTTC
.	TRBD1	TRBV6-5	TRBJ1-1	CASSLDRPNTEAFF	TGTGCCAGCAGTCTGGACAGGCCGAACACTGAAGCTTTCTTT
.	.	TRBV19	TRBJ1-4	CASSSPGPTNEKLFF	TGTGCCAGTAGTAGCCCGGGCCCAACTAATGAAAAACTGTTTTTT